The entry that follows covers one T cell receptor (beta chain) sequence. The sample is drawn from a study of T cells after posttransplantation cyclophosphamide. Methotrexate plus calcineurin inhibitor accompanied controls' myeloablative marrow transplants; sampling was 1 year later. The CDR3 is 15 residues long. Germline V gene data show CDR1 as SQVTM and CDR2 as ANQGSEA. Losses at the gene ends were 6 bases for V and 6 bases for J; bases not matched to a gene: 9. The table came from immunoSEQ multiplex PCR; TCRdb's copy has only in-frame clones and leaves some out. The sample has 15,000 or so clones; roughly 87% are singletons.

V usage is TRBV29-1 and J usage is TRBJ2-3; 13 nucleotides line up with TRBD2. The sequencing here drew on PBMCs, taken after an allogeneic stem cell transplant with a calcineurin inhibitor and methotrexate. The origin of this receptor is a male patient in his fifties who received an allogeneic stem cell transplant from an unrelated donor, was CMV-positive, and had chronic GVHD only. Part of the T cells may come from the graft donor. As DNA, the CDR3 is TGCAGCGTCCGAACTAGCGGGGGGGTAGCCGATACGCAGTATTTT. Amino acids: CSVRTSGGVADTQYF.